Each of the 24 T cell receptor beta chains below was sequenced from the same sample in a study of blood T cells in healthy people across ages (dated by TCRdb to the mid-2010s). The library was prepared using 5' RACE. Sequencing used an Illumina HiSeq 2500. A second PCR of roughly 7 to 11 cycles was performed with a sample-barcoded 5' primer and a J-beta primer mix. TCRdb reprocessing: public reads trimmed at Q25 with fastp, clones called with MiXCR, in-frame beta chains kept. Identical CDR3 protein sequences are pooled into one entry, listed with their most common genes and DNA. In all, the sample holds some 760,000 distinct CDR3 sequences, and around 25% of those were seen once. Roughly a tenth of the sample rests with the top ten. The data also belong to a second study, concerning T cells of mothers and their children.

Sequences were obtained from blood. The source of these receptors is a boy aged 10-17 years in good health.

This clonotype was observed a few times. This chain connects TRBV6-1 to TRBJ2-1; tentative D call: TRBD1 (6 bases). The CDR3 length is 13 residues. The V end lost 8 bases, the J end lost 4 bases, and 12 bases lay between the germline ends. Germline V gene data show CDR1 as MNHNS and CDR2 as SASEGT. The CDR3 protein is CASGQYPYNEQFF. The CDR3 region has the DNA TGTGCCAGCGGACAGTACCCTTACAATGAGCAGTTCTTC.

The chain is built from TRBV20-1 and TRBJ2-1; 10 bases map to TRBD2. The germline V gene encodes CDR1 DFQATT and CDR2 SNEGSKA (reference sequence). The CDR3 totals 15 residues. V shed 7 bases and J 0 bases; nucleotides not matched to a gene: 6. In nucleotides, the CDR3 is TGCAGTGGGACTAGCGGTTACCCCTCCTACAATGAGCAGTTCTTC. Amino acids: CSGTSGYPSYNEQFF.

The chain is built from TRBV12-3 or TRBV12-4 and TRBJ2-1, with 8 positions matching TRBD2. The CDR3 contains 15 residues. J lost 8 bases, V lost 6 bases, and 12 bases had no gene match. The CDR3 here is CASRKSGLVGDEQFF. The CDR3 bases are TGTGCCAGCAGGAAATCGGGACTAGTAGGTGATGAGCAGTTCTTC.

The rearrangement uses TRBV20-1 and TRBJ2-3; TRBD2 matches at 12 bases. The CDR3 is 16 residues long. J was trimmed by 6 bases and V by 3 bases; bases with no gene match: 10. From germline, CDR1 is DFQATT and CDR2 SNEGSKA (reference sequence). CDR3 sequence (DNA): TGCAGTGCTAGCCCAAGGACTAGCGGGAAGGTTGATACGCAGTATTTT. It translates to CSASPRTSGKVDTQYF.

There are a few counts of this clonotype. V is TRBV11-2 and J is TRBJ2-5; 12 nucleotides match TRBD2. Near its end, the DNA agrees better with TRBJ2-1, so the J call may be wrong. Germline CDR1 reads SGHAT; CDR2 reads FQNNGV. The CDR3 has 16 residues. CDR3 amino acids: CASSFGLAGFYNEQFF. CDR3 sequence (DNA): TGTGCCAGCAGCTTCGGACTAGCGGGATTCTACAATGAGCAGTTCTTC.

V and J are TRBV11-2 and TRBJ2-3; TRBD2 matches 11 bases. This CDR3 contains 21 residues. Germline V gives CDR1 SGHAT, CDR2 FQNNGV. V gave up 3 bases and J gave up 3 bases; unmatched junction bases: 20. This chain's CDR3 is CASSFNPGLAGGKKGTDTQYF. DNA for the CDR3: TGTGCCAGCAGCTTTAACCCCGGTCTAGCGGGGGGAAAAAAGGGAACAGATACGCAGTATTTT.

This clonotype has only a few counts. The chain uses TRBV7-6 and TRBJ2-5; D perhaps matches TRBD1 (6 bases). The J call may be faulty, since TRBJ2-7 better matches the DNA end. The CDR3 extends over 14 amino acids. Looked up from germline, CDR1 is SGHVS and CDR2 is FNYEAQ. CDR3 in DNA: TGTGCCAGCAGCCTCAGACAGGATTTCTACGAGCAGTACTTC. This sequence encodes CASSLRQDFYEQYF.

This sequence joins TRBV20-1 and TRBJ2-7, with D possibly being TRBD2 (7 bases). Trimming removed 6 bases at V and 5 bases at J, with 17 bases between. Germline V CDR1 and CDR2: DFQATT, SNEGSKA (reference sequence). The CDR3 sequence is 13 residues long. CDR3: CSATRGGVDEQYF. The CDR3 DNA follows: TGCAGTGCGACCCGAGGGGGGGTTGACGAGCAGTACTTC.

The chain combines TRBV9 with TRBJ1-2, with TRBD1 identical over 9 bases. CDR1 SGDLS and CDR2 YYNGEE come from the germline V gene. There are 15 residues in the CDR3. V shed 0 bases and J 4 bases; nucleotides not matched to a gene: 4. CDR3 loop: CASSVGTGDVYGYTF. The CDR3 DNA follows: TGTGCCAGCAGCGTAGGGACAGGGGACGTCTATGGCTACACCTTC.

The rearrangement joins TRBV4-3 to TRBJ1-2, with D unresolved. V was clipped by 0 bases and J by 0 bases, with 11 bases between them. The CDR3 loop spans 16 amino acids. The germline gives CDR1 LGHNA, CDR2 YSLEER. The CDR3 reads CASSQDRPGPNYGYTF. Here the CDR3 DNA reads TGCGCCAGCAGCCAAGACCGGCCGGGCCCTAACTATGGCTACACCTTC.

The chain uses TRBV2 and TRBJ2-3, with 11 bases that match TRBD2. This CDR3 region has 15 residues. The V segment lost 4 bases and the J segment 6 bases; nucleotides outside the gene matches: 6. Germline CDR1 reads SNHLY; CDR2 reads FYNNEI. The CDR3 region has the DNA TGTGCCAGCAGTGTAAGGGGACTAGCGGTTGATACGCAGTATTTT. Translating gives CASSVRGLAVDTQYF. Using reference TRBV2 and TRBJ2-3 for the parts outside the CDR3, the full variable domain is EPEVTQTPSHQVTQMGQEVILRCVPISNHLYFYWYRQILGQKVEFLVSFYNNEISEKSEIFDDQFSVERPDGSNFTLKIRSTKLEDSAMYFCASSVRGLAVDTQYFGPGTRLTVL.

Concerning this clonotype: A read error may produce the germline difference seen at one junction end. The chain employs TRBV19 and TRBJ2-4; no clear D. This CDR3 contains 13 residues. In germline, CDR1 is LNHDA, CDR2 SQIVND (reference sequence). The CDR3 protein is CASSIGAQNIQYF. CDR3 coding DNA: TGTGCCAGTAGTATAGGAGCCCAAAACATTCAGTACTTC.

This clonotype was recorded a few times. The chain joins TRBV20-1 to TRBJ2-6, with a possible D match to TRBD1 (5 bases). CDR3 length: 13 amino acids. Germline loops: CDR1 DFQATT, CDR2 SNEGSKA (reference sequence). V was pared by 6 bases and J by 4 bases, with 10 bases between. Here the CDR3 reads CSAKGAGANVLTF. Written as DNA, the CDR3 is TGCAGTGCAAAAGGGGCCGGGGCCAACGTCCTGACTTTC.

This chain connects TRBV6-5 to TRBJ1-1, with D tentatively TRBD1 (5 bases). Between the trimmed V and J ends, which lost 2 bases and 6 bases, there was a span of 10 bases. Germline values: CDR1 MNHEY, CDR2 SVGAGI. This CDR3 comprises 13 residues. The CDR3, as DNA: TGTGCCAGCAGTTACGGGAGGGGCGCTGAAGCTTTCTTT. Protein product: CASSYGRGAEAFF.

V gene TRBV12-3 or TRBV12-4 combines with J gene TRBJ2-7, with 8 bases fitting TRBD1. CDR3 size: 14 residues. The V gene end was trimmed by 7 bases and the J gene end by 8 bases; junction bases not matched to a gene: 13. The CDR3 nucleotides read TGTGCCAGCACCCTGGGGGCAGGGGGCGCGAAGCAGTACTTC. This gives the protein CASTLGAGGAKQYF.

The rearrangement uses TRBV5-1 and TRBJ2-4; D is perhaps TRBD1 (5 bases). Trimming took 0 bases from V and 3 from J, leaving 7 bases between them. In germline, CDR1 is SGHRS, CDR2 YFSETQ. The CDR3 is made up of 14 amino acids. The CDR3 reads CASSLGTIKNIQYF. In nucleotides, the CDR3 is TGCGCCAGCAGCTTGGGGACAATCAAAAACATTCAGTACTTC.

This clonotype appeared a few times. The chain joins TRBV24-1 to TRBJ2-1; possible D gene TRBD2, 6 bases. Germline V lookup: CDR1 KGHDR, CDR2 SFDVKD. The CDR3 has 17 residues. The V end was cut by 5 bases, the J end by 0 bases, with 16 bases between. This CDR3 is CATSGGLRDSSYNEQFF. The CDR3 region has the DNA TGTGCCACCAGTGGCGGACTACGCGACAGCTCCTACAATGAGCAGTTCTTC.

The rearrangement uses TRBV12-3 or TRBV12-4 and TRBJ1-3; D call uncertain. The V and J ends lost 8 bases and 0 bases respectively, with 11 bases between them. The CDR3 extends over 14 amino acids. Here the CDR3 DNA reads TGTGCCAGCGAGCGGCTGATCTCTGGAAACACCATATATTTT. Protein product: CASERLISGNTIYF.

This clonotype was seen many times. The chain links TRBV5-1 to TRBJ1-4, with unresolved D. The germline V and J ends were trimmed by 2 bases and 5 bases, with 10 bases remaining between them. The CDR3 consists of 14 residues. The germline gives CDR1 SGHRS, CDR2 YFSETQ. CDR3 bases: TGCGCCAGCAGCTTCGGAAGCCTAAATGAAAAACTGTTTTTT. Its protein is CASSFGSLNEKLFF.

As concerns this clonotype: This CDR3 is missing its conserved last phenylalanine or tryptophan, likely due to a read error. The chain uses TRBV27 and TRBJ2-4; a possible D gene is TRBD1 (7 bases). The CDR3 runs to 16 residues. CDR1 and CDR2 (germline): MNHEY, SMNVEV (reference sequence). V gave up 3 bases and J gave up 0 bases, with 12 bases separating them. DNA of the CDR3: TGTGCCAGCAGTTTCCAGGGGGACTTAGCCAAAAACATTCAGTACCTC. Translation gives CASSFQGDLAKNIQYL.

V is TRBV28 and J is TRBJ1-1; possibly TRBD1 for D (6 bases). The CDR3 spans 14 residues. Trimming took off 8 bases at V and 0 bases at J, with 13 bases between the two ends. CDR1 and CDR2 (germline): MDHEN, SYDVKM. The CDR3 nucleotides read TGTGCCAGCCTTCCGGGGGGCGTGAACACTGAAGCTTTCTTT. Translating it yields CASLPGGVNTEAFF.

The rearrangement uses TRBV7-9 and TRBJ1-4; 8 nucleotides match TRBD1. Unmatched junction bases numbered 5, after V lost 7 bases and J lost 4 bases. Germline V gene lookup returns CDR1 SEHNR and CDR2 FQNEAQ (reference sequence). The CDR3 sequence is 14 residues long. CDR3 sequence (DNA): TGTGCCAGCACCCAGGGACAGGATAATGAAAAACTGTTTTTT. Translation: CASTQGQDNEKLFF.

This rearrangement joins TRBV11-3 to TRBJ2-5; 9 bases map to TRBD2. J gave up 5 bases and V 5 bases, and 9 bases lay outside the gene matches. From germline, CDR1 is SGHNT and CDR2 YENEEA. CDR3 length: 15 residues. The CDR3 nucleotides are TGTGCCAGCAGCCGAACTGGCGGGGGGGCTGAGACCCAGTACTTC. Encoded protein: CASSRTGGGAETQYF.

V usage is TRBV5-1 and J usage is TRBJ1-1; the D gene is possibly TRBD1 (6 bases). CDR3 length equals 13 residues. Germline loops: CDR1 SGHRS, CDR2 YFSETQ. V lost 4 bases to trimming and J lost 10 bases, with 17 bases between them. For the CDR3, the DNA is TGCGCCAGCAGCATTTTACAGGGCCTGGGAGCTTTCTTT. This translates into CASSILQGLGAFF.